These 9 T cell receptor beta chains came from one sample sequenced in a study of blood T cell repertoires in COVID-19. Assay: immunoSEQ multiplex PCR; the TCRdb copy retains only in-frame clones and omits some. Among 200,000 or so clones, more than 75% were seen once, and the ten largest hold 4.4%. Specimen: peripheral blood. The receptor set was obtained from a man between 50 and 59 years old with acute or convalescent COVID-19.

As concerns this clone: Other nucleotide sequences in the sample specify the same CDR3. This sequence joins TRBV19 and TRBJ1-2, with 7 bases fitting TRBD1. Germline-derived CDR1 and CDR2 are LNHDA and SQIVND (reference sequence). This CDR3 comprises 14 residues. With 7 bases clipped from V and 0 bases from J, the junction kept 5 bases outside the gene matches. This CDR3 reads CASTRDRTNYGYTF. DNA of the CDR3: TGTGCCAGTACCCGGGACAGAACTAACTATGGCTACACCTTC.

This chain uses TRBV5-1 with TRBJ2-5; 7 nucleotides align to TRBD1. Trimming cost V 0 bases and J 0 bases; bases outside gene matches: 11. The germline gives CDR1 SGHRS, CDR2 YFSETQ. CDR3 length: 18 amino acids. The CDR3 bases are TGCGCCAGCAGCTTGGGGGGACAGACCATTATTAACCAAGAGACCCAGTACTTC. As protein: CASSLGGQTIINQETQYF.

The table lists this clone with a count of one. The chain combines TRBV27 with TRBJ2-3, with a weak D call TRBD2 (6 bases). The V end was cut by 3 bases, the J end by 2 bases, with 15 bases between. Germline V CDR1 and CDR2: MNHEY, SMNVEV (reference sequence). The CDR3 covers 16 residues. CDR3 in amino acids: CASSFRRGTVTDTQYF. CDR3 sequence (DNA): TGTGCCAGCAGTTTTCGTCGGGGGACGGTCACAGATACGCAGTATTTT.

This chain links TRBV7-9 with TRBJ1-1, with 9 bases identical to TRBD1. Germline V lookup: CDR1 SEHNR, CDR2 FQNEAQ (reference sequence). Trimming took 5 bases from V and 6 from J; bases not matched to a gene: 4. The CDR3 extends over 13 amino acids. CDR3 sequence reads: CASSLDRGPEAFF. Here the CDR3 DNA reads TGTGCCAGCAGCCTGGACAGGGGACCTGAAGCTTTCTTT.

CDR3 protein: CASRGLASDTQYF. Written as DNA, the CDR3 is TGCGCCAGTAGAGGACTAGCGTCAGATACGCAGTATTTT. The chain joins TRBV10-2 to TRBJ2-3, with 9 bases fitting TRBD2. The CDR3 length is 13 residues. Trimming took 9 bases from V and 4 from J; bases not matched to a gene: 5. Per germline, CDR1 WSHSY and CDR2 SAAADI.

The chain recombines TRBV10-1 with TRBJ2-1, with 7 nucleotides matching TRBD1. The CDR3 runs to 15 residues. In germline, CDR1 is WNHNN, CDR2 SYGVQD (reference sequence). The trim removed 5 bases at V and 2 bases at J, leaving 6 bases unmatched. The CDR3 DNA reads TGCGCCAGCAGTTCCGGGACAGAAACCTACAATGAGCAGTTCTTC. Translation gives CASSSGTETYNEQFF.

This chain joins TRBV7-9 and TRBJ2-7, with 7 nucleotides matching TRBD1. Germline V gene lookup returns CDR1 SEHNR and CDR2 FQNEAQ (reference sequence). This CDR3 spans 16 amino acids. Trimming removed 3 bases from V and 3 bases from J; junction bases left unmatched: 11. The DNA for the CDR3 is TGTGCCAGCAGCTTCACCGGGACAGACCTTTACTACGAGCAGTACTTC. Its protein product is CASSFTGTDLYYEQYF. Filled out from reference TRBV7-9 and TRBJ2-7, the complete variable domain reads DTGVSQNPRHKITKRGQNVTFRCDPISEHNRLYWYRQTLGQGPEFLTYFQNEAQLEKSRLLSDRFSAERPKGSFSTLEIQRTEQGDSAMYLCASSFTGTDLYYEQYFGPGTRLTVT.

The chain joins TRBV5-8 to TRBJ1-5; D is uncertain. The germline gives CDR1 SGHTS, CDR2 YDEGEE. V was clipped by 1 base and J by 5 bases, with 7 bases between them. CDR3 length: 13 residues. DNA of the CDR3: TGTGCCAGCAGCTTGTGGCGGGATCAGCCCCAGCATTTT. Translated, it gives CASSLWRDQPQHF.

The chain employs TRBV6-5 and TRBJ1-2; 10 bases agree with TRBD1. The CDR3 length is 14 residues. The V segment lost 7 bases and the J segment 4 bases; nucleotides outside the gene matches: 6. Germline lookup yields CDR1 MNHEY and CDR2 SVGAGI. In DNA form, the CDR3 reads TGTGCCAGCACATCCGGGACAGGGGTCTATGGCTACACCTTC. It is translated as CASTSGTGVYGYTF.